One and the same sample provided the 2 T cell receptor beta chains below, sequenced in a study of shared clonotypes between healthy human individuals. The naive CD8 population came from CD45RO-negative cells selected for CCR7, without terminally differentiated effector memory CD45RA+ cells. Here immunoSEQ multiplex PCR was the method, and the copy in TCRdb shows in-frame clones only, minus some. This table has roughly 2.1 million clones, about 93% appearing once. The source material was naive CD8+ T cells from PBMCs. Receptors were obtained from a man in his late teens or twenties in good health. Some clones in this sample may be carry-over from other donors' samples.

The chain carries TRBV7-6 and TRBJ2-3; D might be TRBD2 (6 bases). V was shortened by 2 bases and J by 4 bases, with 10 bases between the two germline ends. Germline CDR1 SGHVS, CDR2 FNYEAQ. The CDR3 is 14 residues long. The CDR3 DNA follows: TGTGCCAGCAGCTTACAGGGACTGGCAGATACGCAGTATTTT. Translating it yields CASSLQGLADTQYF. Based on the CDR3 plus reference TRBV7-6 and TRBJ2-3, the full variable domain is GAGVSQSPRYKVTKRGQDVALRCDPISGHVSLYWYRQALGQGPEFLTYFNYEAQQDKSGLPNDRFSAERPEGSISTLTIQRTEQRDSAMYRCASSLQGLADTQYFGPGTRLTVL.

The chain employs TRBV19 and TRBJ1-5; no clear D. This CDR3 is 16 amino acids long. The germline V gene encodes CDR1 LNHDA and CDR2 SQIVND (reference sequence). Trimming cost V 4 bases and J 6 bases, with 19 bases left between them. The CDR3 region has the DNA TGTGCCAGTAGTACATCAGTCCCGGCGGGTGGTCAGCCCCAGCATTTT. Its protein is CASSTSVPAGGQPQHF.